This is a list of T cell receptor beta chains from one sample in a study of beta chain features in type 1 diabetes. Measured with immunoSEQ multiplex PCR; TCRdb has only the in-frame clones, and not every one. This sample carries 500,000 to 650,000 clones, over 10% of them seen once, and the ten largest clones take around 0.12%. The specimen was naive CD4+ T cells from blood. The receptor source for this set is a man aged 25 to 40 with type 1 diabetes. Each CDR3 is given with its conserved first and last residue. The D gene is left open where the match is weak. Clone size is shown for a subset of rows, as once, few, many or a class of expanded clone.

few	TRBV9	TRBJ1-3	TRBD1	TGTGCCAGCAGCCTGGGACAGCGGAACACCATATATTTT	CASSLGQRNTIYF
NA	TRBV5-1	TRBJ2-2	NA	TGCGCCAGCAGCTGGACGGGTAGTTCGGCCGGGGAGCTGTTTTTT	CASSWTGSSAGELFF
NA	TRBV11-2	TRBJ1-2	NA	TGTGCCAGCAGCTTAAACAGCCTGGTAGCTAACTATGGCTACACCTTC	CASSLNSLVANYGYTF
NA	TRBV9	TRBJ2-7	NA	TGTGCCAGCAGCCCCCAAGGCGGGGTTCCCTACGAGCAGTACTTC	CASSPQGGVPYEQYF
few	TRBV5-1	TRBJ2-5	NA	TGCGCCAGCAGCTTGGGTGGGCCGAGGGAAGAGACCCAGTACTTC	CASSLGGPREETQYF
NA	TRBV7-2	TRBJ2-2	TRBD2	TGTGCCAGCAGCACCCTCGGGACTAGCACAAACACCGGGGAGCTGTTTTTT	CASSTLGTSTNTGELFF
few	TRBV19	TRBJ2-5	TRBD1	TGTGCCAGTAGTACCGGACAGGGGCCTCAAGAGACCCAGTACTTC	CASSTGQGPQETQYF
few	TRBV4-2	TRBJ2-1	NA	TGTGCCAGCAGCCAAGAGGTACCTCCCGCCGGTGAGCAGTTCTTC	CASSQEVPPAGEQFF
NA	TRBV7-7	TRBJ2-2	TRBD1	TGTGCTAGCAGCTTAGAAACAGGGGCTAACATCATGCGCACCGGGGAGCTGTTTTTT	CASSLETGANIMRTGELFF
many	TRBV5-4	TRBJ1-1	NA	TGTGCCAGCAGCCCGTACGTGGGGCAGAACACTGAAGCTTTCTTT	CASSPYVGQNTEAFF
NA	TRBV5-1	TRBJ2-3	NA	TGCGCCAGCAGCACTGGACAGACTAGCACAGATACGCAGTATTTT	CASSTGQTSTDTQYF
NA	TRBV2	TRBJ2-7	NA	TGTGCCAGCAGTCTGGACGGATCCTACGAGCAGTACTTC	CASSLDGSYEQYF
NA	TRBV9	TRBJ2-2	NA	TGTGCCAGCAGCGTGGCCGGGGAGCTGTTTTTT	CASSVAGELFF
few	TRBV4-2	TRBJ2-2	NA	TGTGCCAGCAGGGCAGGGACGATTTCTGGGGACGGGGAGCTGTTTTTT	CASRAGTISGDGELFF
NA	TRBV7-2	TRBJ1-4	NA	TGTGCCAGCAGCGCCTACAGCGCAACTAATGAAAAACTGTTCTTT	CASSAYSATNEKLFF
NA	TRBV19	TRBJ2-3	NA	TGTGCCAGTAAGGACGGACCTAGCACAGATACGCAGTATTTT	CASKDGPSTDTQYF
few	TRBV5-1	TRBJ1-6	NA	TGCGCCAGCAGCTTGGAGGCGGTCCCCTCACCCCTCCACTTT	CASSLEAVPSPLHF
NA	TRBV6-6	TRBJ1-6	TRBD1	TGTGCCAGCAGTTACCTGGGACAGGGGATGAATTCACCCCTCCACTTT	CASSYLGQGMNSPLHF
NA	TRBV10-3	TRBJ1-6	TRBD1	TGTGCCATCAGTGAAGGACAGGGGTCTTCTTTTAATTCACCCCTCCACTTT	CAISEGQGSSFNSPLHF
few	TRBV29-1	TRBJ1-6	TRBD1	TGCAGCGTAGGGGACAGGGCCAATTCACCCCTCCACTTT	CSVGDRANSPLHF
few	TRBV4-2	TRBJ2-1	TRBD2	TGTGCCAGCAGCCAAGAAAGCGGGGGTTACAATGAGCAGTTCTTC	CASSQESGGYNEQFF
few	TRBV7-6	TRBJ2-4	NA	TGTGCCAGCAGCTTTACGTTCTTGGACATTCAGTACTTC	CASSFTFLDIQYF
NA	TRBV7-9	TRBJ1-2	TRBD1	TGTGCCAGGCGGGGAACACAGGGGATGAACTATGGCTACACCTTC	CARRGTQGMNYGYTF
few	TRBV7-2	TRBJ2-1	TRBD2	TGTGCCAGCAGCTTGGGGACTAGCGGGGAGGAGCAGTTCTTC	CASSLGTSGEEQFF
few	TRBV18	TRBJ2-4	NA	TGTGCCAGCTCCCCATTTGGGGCCAAAAACATTCAGTACTTC	CASSPFGAKNIQYF
NA	TRBV19	TRBJ1-5	TRBD1	TGTGCCAGTGTGGACAGGGGGGATCAGCCCCAGCATTTT	CASVDRGDQPQHF
NA	TRBV7-2	TRBJ1-4	NA	TGTGCCAGCAGCCCCGGAGGGGGGTGGGAAAAACTGTTTTTT	CASSPGGGWEKLFF
NA	TRBV6-6	TRBJ1-1	NA	TGTGCCAGCACCCACTCGGCTGAAGCTTTCTTT	CASTHSAEAFF
once	TRBV5-1	TRBJ2-7	TRBD2	TGCGCCAGCAGCTTGACCGGGACTACGGGGTACGAGCAGTACTTC	CASSLTGTTGYEQYF
NA	TRBV6-5	TRBJ1-1	NA	TGTGCCAGCAGAGGGGGGAGGAACACTGAAGCTTTCTTT	CASRGGRNTEAFF
few	TRBV6-5	TRBJ1-1	TRBD1	TGTGCCAGCAGACGACAGGGAGACACTGAAGCTTTCTTT	CASRRQGDTEAFF